One and the same sample provided the 22 T cell receptor beta chains below, sequenced in a study of monozygotic twins with inflammatory bowel disease. Reprocessing the 5' RACE reads, TCRdb reports a single entry for every CDR3 protein and omits DNA. Found here are approximately 330,000 distinct CDR3 sequences; the top ten clones hold approximately 2%. Sequencing was done on a sample of blood. These receptors were obtained from a human donor with ulcerative colitis or Crohn's disease, or a healthy co-twin of an affected twin (not recorded which).

This chain connects TRBV6-2 or TRBV6-3 to TRBJ2-3; absent DNA, TCRdb's TRBD1 call cannot be checked. The CDR3 contains 15 residues. CDR1 and CDR2 from the germline V gene are MNHEY and SVGEGT. CDR3 in amino acids: CASSYWDRAQDTQYF.

This rearrangement joins TRBV28 to TRBJ2-7; TCRdb outputs TRBD1, but without DNA this stays unchecked. Germline CDR1 and CDR2: MDHEN and SYDVKM. This CDR3 is built from 13 residues. CDR3 protein: CASSLMTVYEQYF.

This chain joins TRBV7-9 and TRBJ2-1; TCRdb's D call, TRBD2, is unchecked because there is no DNA. The germline gives CDR1 SEHNR, CDR2 FQNEAQ (reference sequence). The CDR3 length is 14 residues. The CDR3 loop reads CASSSPLGGNEQFF.

The CDR3 spells CASSLIPGTGKEQYF. The rearrangement links TRBV5-1 to TRBJ2-7; TCRdb proposes TRBD1, but this gene call is untestable without DNA. Germline loops: CDR1 SGHRS, CDR2 YFSETQ. This CDR3 has 15 amino acids.

The chain couples TRBV9 to TRBJ1-6; TCRdb picks TRBD1, but there is no DNA to check that call. The CDR3 consists of 15 residues. Germline V gene lookup returns CDR1 SGDLS and CDR2 YYNGEE. Here the CDR3 reads CASSVGDTDTSPLHF.

The rearrangement joins TRBV10-3 to TRBJ1-1. The CDR3 spans 13 residues. Germline V gives CDR1 ENHRY, CDR2 SYGVKD. This CDR3 reads CAINSGPDTEAFF.

This rearrangement joins TRBV7-2 to TRBJ1-4. Germline V lookup: CDR1 SGHTA, CDR2 FQGNSA. This CDR3 comprises 12 residues. The CDR3 loop is CASTRGDDALFF.

The chain uses TRBV5-1 and TRBJ2-5; TCRdb reports TRBD1, a call that lacks DNA to check it against. Germline loops: CDR1 SGHRS, CDR2 YFSETQ. CDR3 length equals 16 residues. CDR3 sequence: CASSLGSGHESETQYF.

The chain employs TRBV28 and TRBJ2-7; TCRdb names TRBD1, which stays unverified in the absence of DNA. The CDR3 sequence is 15 residues long. Germline V gives CDR1 MDHEN, CDR2 SYDVKM. The CDR3 protein is CASSFRTLQGYEQYF.

The chain links TRBV5-1 to TRBJ2-6; TCRdb calls TRBD1, which cannot be checked without DNA. Germline V gene data show CDR1 as SGHRS and CDR2 as YFSETQ. The CDR3 has 17 amino acids. The CDR3 spells CASSSKTGGTGANVLTF.

The rearrangement joins TRBV18 to TRBJ2-5; the D call from TCRdb, TRBD2, cannot be confirmed without DNA. The CDR3 spans 16 residues. Per the germline V gene, CDR1 is KGHSH and CDR2 is LQKENI. The CDR3 loop is CASSSGLAGGPQTQYF.

This chain joins TRBV6-2 or TRBV6-3 and TRBJ1-5; TCRdb designates TRBD1, a call that cannot be tested without DNA. CDR3 length: 14 amino acids. The germline V gene encodes CDR1 MNHEY and CDR2 SVGEGT. Here the CDR3 reads CASSYGGTTPPQHF.

The V gene is TRBV5-1, the J gene TRBJ1-1; TCRdb lists TRBD1, though no DNA is available to test this call. Germline CDR1 SGHRS, CDR2 YFSETQ. The CDR3 runs 13 residues. CDR3 sequence reads: CASSVPGVTEAFF.

The rearrangement joins TRBV10-3 to TRBJ2-5; the D call of TRBD1 rests on TCRdb alone, since no DNA is present to check it. Per germline, CDR1 ENHRY and CDR2 SYGVKD. This CDR3 has 15 amino acids. The chain's CDR3 is CAIIGTHAKGETQYF.

The chain recombines TRBV7-8 with TRBJ1-2; TCRdb gives TRBD1 as the D gene, but with no DNA this cannot be confirmed. The CDR3 extends over 14 amino acids. Germline V gene sequence: CDR1 SGHVS, CDR2 FQNEAQ. The CDR3 protein is CASSEDRGDYGYTF.

The V gene is TRBV27, the J gene TRBJ2-1. The CDR3 is made up of 15 amino acids. The germline CDR1 and CDR2 sequences are MNHEY and SMNVEV (reference sequence). The CDR3 here is CASSLMAGLFNEQFF.

The chain has TRBV7-9 and TRBJ2-5; TCRdb proposes TRBD2, but this gene call is untestable without DNA. The CDR3 extends over 16 amino acids. Germline lookup yields CDR1 SEHNR and CDR2 FQNEAQ (reference sequence). The CDR3 sequence is CASSLVRPTREETQYF. The whole variable domain, filled in from reference TRBV7-9 and TRBJ2-5, reads DTGVSQNPRHKITKRGQNVTFRCDPISEHNRLYWYRQTLGQGPEFLTYFQNEAQLEKSRLLSDRFSAERPKGSFSTLEIQRTEQGDSAMYLCASSLVRPTREETQYFGPGTRLLVL.

The chain combines TRBV28 with TRBJ2-6; the TCRdb call, TRBD1, lacks DNA for checking. The V gene's germline CDR1 is MDHEN and CDR2 SYDVKM. The CDR3 covers 15 residues. The CDR3 spells CASRIGQAGANVLTF.

This CDR3 is CASSTRQASYEQYF. V and J are TRBV19 and TRBJ2-7; absent DNA, TCRdb's TRBD1 call cannot be checked. The CDR3 covers 14 residues. CDR1 is LNHDA, CDR2 SQIVND, per germline (reference sequence).

The chain recombines TRBV10-1 with TRBJ2-3; TCRdb selects TRBD1, and the lack of DNA leaves this call unchecked. The germline V gene has CDR1 WNHNN and CDR2 SYGVQD (reference sequence). The CDR3 covers 14 residues. This CDR3 is CASSESGPGGTQYF.

This rearrangement joins TRBV10-2 to TRBJ2-5; the TCRdb D gene call, TRBD1, has no DNA to confirm it. Germline values: CDR1 WSHSY, CDR2 SAAADI. CDR3 length: 13 residues. The CDR3 reads CASSTPGQETQYF.

The chain has TRBV5-1 and TRBJ2-1; TCRdb lists TRBD2, though no DNA is available to test this call. From germline, CDR1 is SGHRS and CDR2 YFSETQ. This CDR3 is 15 amino acids long. The CDR3 loop reads CASSAPDRLENEQFF. Together with reference TRBV5-1 and TRBJ2-1, the CDR3 gives the full variable domain: KAGVTQTPRYLIKTRGQQVTLSCSPISGHRSVSWYQQTPGQGLQFLFEYFSETQRNKGNFPGRFSGRQFSNSRSEMNVSTLELGDSALYLCASSAPDRLENEQFFGPGTRLTVL.